One sample yielded the 17 T cell receptor beta chains listed below, sequenced in a study of T cells in Graves' hyperthyroidism and ophthalmopathy. It was RNA transcripts that yielded the amplified TCR beta CDR3 regions. First-round RT-PCR targeting the TCR CDR3 was performed with the HTBI primer set. TCRdb reprocessed the multiplex PCR reads with MiXCR, giving one entry per CDR3 protein. The sample carries 450,000 to 650,000 distinct CDR3 sequences, 17% recorded once. Input material: blood. These receptors were obtained from a woman between 18 and 29 years old with Graves' ophthalmopathy.

This clonotype was picked up a small number of times. J is TRBJ2-3 and V is TRBV11-1; D gene ambiguous. Trimming removed 3 bases from V and 2 bases from J, with 9 bases in between. The CDR3 length is 14 residues. Germline lookup yields CDR1 SGHAT and CDR2 FQDESV (reference sequence). This CDR3 is CASSLAEATDTQYF. Written as DNA, the CDR3 is TGTGCCAGCAGCTTGGCCGAAGCCACAGATACGCAGTATTTT.

The chain links TRBV29-1 to TRBJ2-1, with 10 bases matching TRBD2. V shed 4 bases and J 7 bases; nucleotides not matched to a gene: 19. Germline lookup yields CDR1 SQVTM and CDR2 ANQGSEA. The CDR3 is made up of 18 amino acids. CDR3 amino acids: CSVVRVAGGVIWRNEQFF. For the CDR3, the DNA is TGCAGCGTTGTACGGGTAGCGGGAGGTGTAATTTGGAGGAATGAGCAGTTCTTC.

This clonotype occurred many times. The chain links TRBV7-8 to TRBJ2-7; no clear D. The CDR3 runs to 17 residues. Trimming shortened V by 1 base and J by 2 bases, and 18 bases separated the two germline ends. The germline V gene has CDR1 SGHVS and CDR2 FQNEAQ. CDR3 DNA: TGTGCCAGCAGCTTAGTATACGGTCCGCGGCGCCCCTACGAGCAGTACTTC. Translation: CASSLVYGPRRPYEQYF.

The J gene is TRBJ2-3, the V gene TRBV4-3; D is uncertain. V was pared by 0 bases and J by 1 base, with 8 bases between. CDR3 length equals 15 residues. The germline gives CDR1 LGHNA, CDR2 YSLEER. The CDR3 loop is CASSQDGMGTDTQYF. CDR3 sequence (DNA): TGCGCCAGCAGCCAAGATGGGATGGGCACAGATACGCAGTATTTT.

The chain uses TRBV6-1 and TRBJ1-5; no clear D. This CDR3 contains 13 residues. The germline CDR1 and CDR2 sequences are MNHNS and SASEGT. The V end was cut by 6 bases, the J end by 4 bases, with 10 bases between. The CDR3 DNA reads as TGTGCCAGCAGCGTACAGCGGAATCAGCCCCAGCATTTT. Protein: CASSVQRNQPQHF.

This clonotype was seen ten or more times. The chain employs TRBV6-1 and TRBJ2-1, with D uncertain. This CDR3 is 12 amino acids long. The V gene's germline CDR1 is MNHNS and CDR2 SASEGT. The ends were cut back, 3 bases at V and 7 bases at J, with 7 bases in the middle. CDR3 region: CASSDALNEQFF. For the CDR3, the DNA is TGTGCCAGCAGTGACGCGTTAAATGAGCAGTTCTTC.

This clonotype was counted at least ten times. The rearrangement links TRBV6-1 to TRBJ2-7; D is tentatively TRBD1 or TRBD2 (6 bases each). Per germline, CDR1 MNHNS and CDR2 SASEGT. The V end lost 4 bases, the J end lost 3 bases, and 19 bases lay between the germline ends. This CDR3 region has 16 residues. The CDR3 DNA follows: TGTGCCAGCAGTGGGGGCCGAGGGGGGCCCCTCTACGAGCAGTACTTC. This codes for CASSGGRGGPLYEQYF.

Many counts were recorded for this clonotype. This chain uses TRBV5-8 with TRBJ1-1, with D unclear. V dropped 4 bases and J dropped 1 base, with 8 bases sitting between them. CDR3 size: 13 residues. The V gene's germline CDR1 is SGHTS and CDR2 YDEGEE. Here the CDR3 DNA reads TGTGCCAGCAGCGGGCACGCGAACACTGAAGCTTTCTTT. Amino acids: CASSGHANTEAFF.

This chain links TRBV5-1 with TRBJ2-7; 9 bases are shared with TRBD1. V was pared by 4 bases and J by 3 bases, with 8 bases of the junction left unmatched. The CDR3 is 15 amino acids. Germline V CDR1 and CDR2: SGHRS, YFSETQ. The CDR3 DNA follows: TGCGCCAGCAGCATCGGGACAGGGAGGGGCTACGAGCAGTACTTC. It encodes CASSIGTGRGYEQYF.

This clonotype was seen ten or more times. CDR3: CASSPQETLTDTQYF. As DNA, the CDR3 is TGTGCCAGCTCACCCCAGGAGACCCTCACAGATACGCAGTATTTT. This chain connects TRBV18 to TRBJ2-3, with D unclear. Germline V gene sequence: CDR1 KGHSH, CDR2 LQKENI. The length of the CDR3 is 15 residues. V lost 3 bases and J 2 bases, leaving 12 bases between the germline ends.

In this sample, this clonotype turned up many times. The chain has TRBV6-1 and TRBJ1-1, with D maybe TRBD1 (6 bases). With 5 bases removed from V and 0 bases from J, the gap between germline ends came to 13 bases. Germline assignment: CDR1 MNHNS and CDR2 SASEGT. The CDR3 is 15 residues long. The CDR3 nucleotides are TGTGCCAGCAGTTCGACAGGAGGTATGAACACTGAAGCTTTCTTT. Translation gives CASSSTGGMNTEAFF.

This chain links TRBV12-5 with TRBJ2-2; D is ambiguous. The CDR3 contains 14 residues. V gave up 1 base and J gave up 2 bases, with 5 bases separating them. Germline V gene lookup returns CDR1 LGHNT and CDR2 FRNRAP. DNA for the CDR3: TGTGCTAGTGGTTTGGGGGCCAACACCGGGGAGCTGTTTTTT. Translated, it gives CASGLGANTGELFF. The whole variable domain, remainder taken from reference TRBV12-5 and TRBJ2-2, is DARVTQTPRHKVTEMGQEVTMRCQPILGHNTVFWYRQTMMQGLELLAYFRNRAPLDDSGMPKDRFSAEMPDATLATLKIQPSEPRDSAVYFCASGLGANTGELFFGEGSRLTVL.

This clonotype turned up a few times. The chain recombines TRBV5-1 with TRBJ2-3, with 7 bases that match TRBD2. This CDR3 has 13 amino acids. Germline CDR1 SGHRS, CDR2 YFSETQ. After removal of 0 bases from V and 11 bases from J, the junction contained 6 bases not matched to a gene. CDR3 DNA sequence: TGCGCCAGCAGCTTGGCCTGGGGGAGGGGGCAGTATTTT. It yields the protein CASSLAWGRGQYF.

At least ten counts were recorded for this clonotype. CDR3 loop: CASSPQRGGMNTEAFF. CDR3 nucleotide sequence: TGTGCCAGCTCACCCCAAAGGGGAGGTATGAACACTGAAGCTTTCTTT. The V gene is TRBV18, the J gene TRBJ1-1; possible D gene TRBD1, 5 bases. The CDR3 extends over 16 amino acids. V was trimmed by 3 bases and J by 0 bases, leaving 14 bases between them. Germline V gene sequence: CDR1 KGHSH, CDR2 LQKENI.

V usage is TRBV28 and J usage is TRBJ2-1; 8 positions agree with TRBD2. The V gene's germline CDR1 is MDHEN and CDR2 SYDVKM. The CDR3 extends over 17 amino acids. J lost 5 bases, V lost 2 bases, and 11 bases had no gene match. The CDR3 coding sequence is TGTGCCAGCAGTTTAACGGCGGGAGGCCCAATCGACAATGAGCAGTTCTTC. The encoded protein is CASSLTAGGPIDNEQFF. The whole variable domain, filled in from reference TRBV28 and TRBJ2-1, reads DVKVTQSSRYLVKRTGEKVFLECVQDMDHENMFWYRQDPGLGLRLIYFSYDVKMKEKGDIPEGYSVSREKKERFSLILESASTNQTSMYLCASSLTAGGPIDNEQFFGPGTRLTVL.

This sequence joins TRBV19 and TRBJ2-1; D gene unclear. CDR3 length: 14 amino acids. Germline V gives CDR1 LNHDA, CDR2 SQIVND (reference sequence). Trimming stripped 5 bases from V and 6 bases from J, with 14 bases between. CDR3 DNA sequence: TGTGCCAGTAGTGATCTAGGCAGTCTCAATGAGCAGTTCTTC. Translated, it gives CASSDLGSLNEQFF.

This chain links TRBV20-1 with TRBJ2-7, with 13 bases aligning to TRBD2. CDR3 length: 15 amino acids. Per the germline V gene, CDR1 is DFQATT and CDR2 is SNEGSKA (reference sequence). V lost 5 bases, J lost 5 bases, and 9 bases stayed unmatched. The CDR3 DNA is TGCAGTGCTGCAGTGGGGACTAGCGGGACAGACGAGCAGTACTTC. Translating it yields CSAAVGTSGTDEQYF.